Below are 21 T cell receptor beta chains sequenced from a single sample in a study of Tregs in tolerant kidney transplant recipients. Sequencing used immunoSEQ multiplex PCR; TCRdb keeps in-frame clones, though not all of them. The data show tens of thousands of clones, with 84% seen just once and 3.5% to 5.5% held by the top ten. The specimen was CD4+ T cells from blood. These TCRs come from a human donor in good health.

This chain links TRBV6-1 with TRBJ2-4; D gene unclear. This CDR3 comprises 14 residues. V lost 4 bases and J lost 0, with 7 bases in between. Germline V gives CDR1 MNHNS, CDR2 SASEGT. CDR3 amino acids: CASSAARAKNIQYF. The CDR3, as DNA: TGTGCCAGCAGTGCGGCCAGAGCCAAAAACATTCAGTACTTC.

The DNA of the CDR3 is TGTGCCAGCAGCTTGGAGGGCAGCTACCAAGAGACCCAGTACTTC. Translating gives CASSLEGSYQETQYF. The chain couples TRBV5-5 to TRBJ2-5; D remains unclear. The CDR3 sequence is 15 residues long. V lost 0 bases to trimming and J lost 0 bases, with 9 bases between them. Germline CDR1 SGHKS, CDR2 YYEKEE (reference sequence). The variable domain in full, completed from reference TRBV5-5 and TRBJ2-5, reads DAGVTQSPTHLIKTRGQQVTLRCSPISGHKSVSWYQQVLGQGPQFIFQYYEKEERGRGNFPDRFSARQFPNYSSELNVNALLLGDSALYLCASSLEGSYQETQYFGPGTRLLVL.

The rearrangement links TRBV4-1 to TRBJ2-3, with 7 bases identical to TRBD2. Germline lookup yields CDR1 MGHRA and CDR2 YSYEKL. This CDR3 region has 16 residues. V shed 0 bases, J shed 3 bases, and the junction held 6 bases outside the gene matches. CDR3 bases: TGCGCCAGCAGCCAAGATCGCGGGAGCGGAACAGATACGCAGTATTTT. It is translated as CASSQDRGSGTDTQYF.

Points on this clone: The junction departs from germline at one end; a sequencing error may be responsible. The chain couples TRBV4-3 to TRBJ1-5, with D maybe TRBD1 (6 bases). CDR1 is LGHNA, CDR2 YSLEER, per germline. The CDR3 is 15 amino acids. The CDR3 loop is CASSQVTGSNQPQHF. The CDR3, as DNA: TGCGCCAGCAGTCAAGTTACAGGGAGCAATCAGCCCCAGCATTTT.

This CDR3 is CASSPTRADTQYF. Written as DNA, the CDR3 is TGTGCCAGCAGCCCCACCCGCGCAGATACGCAGTATTTT. V is TRBV7-2 and J is TRBJ2-3; D is uncertain. Germline V gives CDR1 SGHTA, CDR2 FQGNSA. Trimming cost V 5 bases and J 4 bases, with 10 bases left between them. The CDR3 has 13 amino acids.

This sequence joins TRBV9 and TRBJ2-7; 10 bases match TRBD1. Trimming cost V 3 bases and J 2 bases; bases outside gene matches: 2. The germline CDR1 and CDR2 sequences are SGDLS and YYNGEE. The CDR3 has 14 amino acids. This chain's CDR3 is CASSEGTGAYEQYF. CDR3 nucleotides: TGTGCCAGCAGCGAAGGGACAGGGGCCTACGAGCAGTACTTC. Full variable domain (rest looked up from reference TRBV9 and TRBJ2-7): DSGVTQTPKHLITATGQRVTLRCSPRSGDLSVYWYQQSLDQGLQFLIQYYNGEERAKGNILERFSAQQFPDLHSELNLSSLELGDSALYFCASSEGTGAYEQYFGPGTRLTVT.

This clone was observed a single time. The genes are TRBV6-5 and TRBJ1-2, with D hard to call. The CDR3 extends over 12 amino acids. Per the germline V gene, CDR1 is MNHEY and CDR2 is SVGAGI. Deletions cut 1 base from V and 7 bases from J, with 7 bases between. This CDR3 reads CASSYWGTGYTF. As DNA, the CDR3 is TGTGCCAGCAGTTACTGGGGAACTGGCTACACCTTC.

This clone has only one observation. The chain has TRBV28 and TRBJ1-5; D possibly corresponds to TRBD1 (5 bases). The CDR3 sequence is 13 residues long. Germline V lookup: CDR1 MDHEN, CDR2 SYDVKM. Trimming shortened V by 4 bases and J by 1 base, and 5 bases separated the two germline ends. In DNA form, the CDR3 reads TGTGCCAGCAGTTGGGGGAGCAATCAGCCCCAGCATTTT. Its translation is CASSWGSNQPQHF.

This clone was counted a few times. This chain uses TRBV12-5 with TRBJ1-2; D not certain. CDR1 and CDR2 (germline): LGHNT, FRNRAP. The CDR3 extends over 16 amino acids. The V and J ends lost 1 base and 8 bases respectively, with 20 bases between them. The CDR3 coding sequence is TGTGCTAGTGGTTTGGCAACGTTGGACGGCGCTAAAGGCTACACCTTC. Its protein is CASGLATLDGAKGYTF.

The V gene is TRBV2, the J gene TRBJ1-5, with 9 bases fitting TRBD1. The CDR3 runs 15 residues. V was pared by 6 bases and J by 4 bases, with 7 bases of the junction left unmatched. The germline V gene encodes CDR1 SNHLY and CDR2 FYNNEI. As DNA, the CDR3 is TGTGCCAGCAGGAGGGACAGGGACTTGAATCAGCCCCAGCATTTT. This encodes CASRRDRDLNQPQHF.

This clone has only a few counts. The chain carries TRBV30 and TRBJ2-5; 8 positions match TRBD2. CDR1 is GTSNPN and CDR2 is SVGIG in the germline V gene (reference sequence). The CDR3 sequence is 13 residues long. J was trimmed by 3 bases and V by 1 base; bases with no gene match: 1. This chain's CDR3 is CAWSGLAKETQYF. CDR3 DNA sequence: TGTGCCTGGAGTGGACTAGCGAAAGAGACCCAGTACTTC.

The CDR3 region is CASSLVGAGGDRFF. The CDR3, as DNA: TGTGCCAGCAGCTTAGTCGGAGCGGGAGGGGATCGGTTCTTC. The chain combines TRBV7-3 with TRBJ2-1; 10 bases are a match to TRBD2. Losses at the gene ends were 2 bases for V and 15 bases for J; bases not matched to a gene: 10. The CDR3 consists of 14 residues. Germline-derived CDR1 and CDR2 are SGHTA and FQGTGA.

The V gene is TRBV15, the J gene TRBJ1-2; maybe TRBD1 (5 bases). The length of the CDR3 is 23 residues. The V gene lost 0 bases and the J gene lost 4 bases, with 36 bases spanning the gap. Germline V gene lookup returns CDR1 LNHNV and CDR2 YYDKDF (reference sequence). The CDR3 here is CATSREAMGFGSEEGRTGYGYTF. In DNA, the CDR3 is TGTGCCACCAGCAGAGAAGCAATGGGATTCGGGAGCGAGGAGGGCCGCACAGGCTATGGCTACACCTTC. Supplemented by reference TRBV15 and TRBJ1-2, the full variable domain reads DAMVIQNPRYQVTQFGKPVTLSCSQTLNHNVMYWYQQKSSQAPKLLFHYYDKDFNNEADTPDNFQSRRPNTSFCFLDIRSPGLGDTAMYLCATSREAMGFGSEEGRTGYGYTFGSGTRLTVV.

This rearrangement joins TRBV14 to TRBJ1-2; D gene ambiguous. The CDR3 runs 13 residues. V lost 4 bases and J lost 2, with 8 bases in between. Germline V gene lookup returns CDR1 SGHDN and CDR2 FVKESK. CDR3 DNA sequence: TGTGCCAGCAGCCTAGAGATCAACTATGGCTACACCTTC. It encodes CASSLEINYGYTF.

The gene calls are TRBV18 and TRBJ1-1, with D possibly matching TRBD1 (5 bases). Trimming took off 3 bases at V and 7 bases at J, with 15 bases between the two ends. The CDR3 consists of 14 residues. Per the germline V gene, CDR1 is KGHSH and CDR2 is LQKENI. The CDR3 is CASSPFGGAGEAFF. The DNA of the CDR3 is TGTGCCAGCTCACCCTTCGGAGGGGCAGGTGAAGCTTTCTTT.

The V and J genes are TRBV7-8 and TRBJ1-1; possibly TRBD1 for D (6 bases). The CDR3 consists of 16 residues. Trimming shortened V by 2 bases and J by 5 bases, and 18 bases separated the two germline ends. Germline V gene data show CDR1 as SGHVS and CDR2 as FQNEAQ. The CDR3 DNA is TGTGCCAGCAGCTTAACACCGGACAGTTCGGGGACTGAAGCTTTCTTT. It is translated as CASSLTPDSSGTEAFF.

The V gene is TRBV19, the J gene TRBJ2-1; 7 bases agree with TRBD1. The J segment lost 5 bases and the V segment lost 7 bases, leaving 8 bases of the junction unmatched. CDR3 length: 14 residues. Germline CDR1 LNHDA, CDR2 SQIVND (reference sequence). The CDR3 sequence is CASTWTGSNNEQFF. The CDR3 DNA follows: TGTGCCAGTACCTGGACAGGATCTAACAATGAGCAGTTCTTC.

The CDR3 sequence is CATSSHPRGETQYF. The CDR3 DNA sequence: TGTGCCACCAGCTCTCACCCGAGAGGGGAGACCCAGTACTTC. This chain connects TRBV15 to TRBJ2-5, with D possibly matching TRBD2 (5 bases). From germline, CDR1 is LNHNV and CDR2 YYDKDF (reference sequence). The CDR3 loop spans 14 amino acids. The germline V and J ends were trimmed by 5 bases and 5 bases, with 15 bases remaining between them. The whole variable domain, filled in from reference TRBV15 and TRBJ2-5, reads DAMVIQNPRYQVTQFGKPVTLSCSQTLNHNVMYWYQQKSSQAPKLLFHYYDKDFNNEADTPDNFQSRRPNTSFCFLDIRSPGLGDTAMYLCATSSHPRGETQYFGPGTRLLVL.

The rearrangement links TRBV5-4 to TRBJ1-4; D is unclear. Germline-derived CDR1 and CDR2 are SGHNT and YYREEE (reference sequence). With 0 bases removed from V and 4 bases from J, the gap between germline ends came to 13 bases. The CDR3 length is 16 residues. The CDR3, as DNA: TGTGCCAGCAGCTTGGGGTCCGGAAGGGATAATGAAAAACTGTTTTTT. As protein: CASSLGSGRDNEKLFF.

The gene calls are TRBV11-2 and TRBJ1-1, with 9 positions matching TRBD1. There are 13 residues in the CDR3. V dropped 4 bases and J dropped 10; count of bases not matched to a gene: 7. Germline-derived CDR1 and CDR2 are SGHAT and FQNNGV. The CDR3 region is CASSYRDRAGAFF. The CDR3 nucleotides read TGTGCCAGCAGCTACCGGGACAGGGCGGGAGCTTTCTTT.

The genes are TRBV18 and TRBJ1-3; D ambiguous. This CDR3 has 16 amino acids. V was clipped by 3 bases and J by 1 base, with 13 bases between them. Germline loops: CDR1 KGHSH, CDR2 LQKENI. The CDR3 DNA follows: TGTGCCAGCTCACCTCAGCAGGACGGATCTGGAAACACCATATATTTT. Translation gives CASSPQQDGSGNTIYF.